Detailed here is one TCR beta chain. Its antigen is currently unknown. The sample belongs to a study of cytomegalovirus exposure and HLA in healthy donors. Study outcomes and limitations: One variant, a missense change in DCLRE1C, was linked in a later analysis to TCR beta V- and J-gene trimming. It was fewer than 200 TCR beta chains that were listed as cytomegalovirus-associated. TCR beta chains associated with HLA were, in a later analysis, more clonally expanded than equally common others.

From germline, CDR1 is SNHLY and CDR2 FYNNEI. The CDR3 runs to 16 residues. V lost 4 bases to trimming and J lost 0 bases; unmatched junction nucleotides: 7. The primer mix had 60 Vbeta and 13 Jbeta primers. TCRdb's table, derived via immunoSEQ multiplex PCR, lists solely in-frame clones and lacks some. The repertoire holds about 150,000 clones, with roughly 80% as singletons. V and J are TRBV2 and TRBJ2-3; TRBD1 matches 7 bases. Sequencing used PBMCs. The receptor comes from a young man in good health and CMV-seronegative. CDR3 sequence (DNA): TGTGCCAGCAGTGTCCTCCAGACAGGGAGCACAGATACGCAGTATTTT. The encoded protein is CASSVLQTGSTDTQYF.